Listed below are T cell receptor beta chains from one sample, sequenced in a study of cytomegalovirus exposure and HLA in healthy donors. Assay: immunoSEQ multiplex PCR; the TCRdb copy retains only in-frame clones and omits some. Of approximately 120,000 clones in the sample, approximately 80% were seen once. The sample taken for sequencing was PBMCs. The receptor set was obtained from a man aged 30 to 39 in good health and CMV-seropositive. Each CDR3 is given with its conserved first and last residue. The D gene is left open where the match is weak. Clone size is given for some rows only: seen once, a few or many times, or a class if the clone is expanded.

CDR3 DNA: TGTGCCAGCAGTTTCGTGGCCGATAATTCACCCCTCCACTTT
CDR3 protein: CASSFVADNSPLHF
clone size: .
V gene: TRBV28
D gene: .
J gene: TRBJ1-6

CDR3 DNA: TGTGCCAGCAGCCCCGCAGGGGGCTATGGCTACACCTTC
CDR3 protein: CASSPAGGYGYTF
clone size: .
V gene: TRBV7-8
D gene: TRBD1
J gene: TRBJ1-2

CDR3 DNA: TGTGCCTGGAGTGCTTTACAAGTTGGCGAGCAGTACTTC
CDR3 protein: CAWSALQVGEQYF
clone size: .
V gene: TRBV30
D gene: .
J gene: TRBJ2-7

CDR3 DNA: TGTGCCAGTAGTCCGGGGTTCCCGAACACTGAAGCTTTCTTT
CDR3 protein: CASSPGFPNTEAFF
clone size: .
V gene: TRBV19
D gene: .
J gene: TRBJ1-1

CDR3 DNA: TGTGCCAGCAGCCAAGTTCAAGGGGGCTACGAGCAGTACTTC
CDR3 protein: CASSQVQGGYEQYF
clone size: .
V gene: TRBV14
D gene: .
J gene: TRBJ2-7

CDR3 DNA: TGTGCCAGCAGTGTGGGTAGCGGGGGGATGAATGAGCAGTTCTTC
CDR3 protein: CASSVGSGGMNEQFF
clone size: .
V gene: TRBV2
D gene: TRBD2
J gene: TRBJ2-1

CDR3 DNA: TGTGCCAGCAGCCAACTAGCGGGGCCTTACAATGAGCAGTTCTTC
CDR3 protein: CASSQLAGPYNEQFF
clone size: .
V gene: TRBV7-9
D gene: TRBD2
J gene: TRBJ2-1

CDR3 DNA: TGTGCCAGCAGAGGGGGCTCAGGGAGGTCGCCTGAAGCTTTCTTT
CDR3 protein: CASRGGSGRSPEAFF
clone size: .
V gene: TRBV5-6
D gene: TRBD1
J gene: TRBJ1-1

CDR3 DNA: TGTGCCAGCAGGACAGGGGCTAGAGATACGCAGTATTTT
CDR3 protein: CASRTGARDTQYF
clone size: .
V gene: TRBV6-1
D gene: TRBD1
J gene: TRBJ2-3

CDR3 DNA: TGTGCTATCGAAGGACTAGCGGAGACCCAGTACTTC
CDR3 protein: CAIEGLAETQYF
clone size: .
V gene: TRBV7-8
D gene: TRBD2
J gene: TRBJ2-5

CDR3 DNA: TGTGCCAGCAGTGAATACGGGTTAGGCACCGGGGAGCTGTTTTTT
CDR3 protein: CASSEYGLGTGELFF
clone size: .
V gene: TRBV6-1
D gene: .
J gene: TRBJ2-2

CDR3 DNA: TGCGCCAGCAGCTGGGACTTGAACACTGAAGCTTTCTTT
CDR3 protein: CASSWDLNTEAFF
clone size: .
V gene: TRBV5-1
D gene: .
J gene: TRBJ1-1

CDR3 DNA: TGTGCCAGCAGCACTACTATAGCAACGCGGGAGACCCAGTACTTC
CDR3 protein: CASSTTIATRETQYF
clone size: .
V gene: TRBV6-5
D gene: .
J gene: TRBJ2-5

CDR3 DNA: TGTGCCAGCTCATTGGACAAGCTGGGCACTGAAGCTTTCTTT
CDR3 protein: CASSLDKLGTEAFF
clone size: once
V gene: TRBV18
D gene: .
J gene: TRBJ1-1

CDR3 DNA: TGTGCCAGCAGCCCGGGGGTAACGGTTTACAATGAGCAGTTCTTC
CDR3 protein: CASSPGVTVYNEQFF
clone size: .
V gene: TRBV11-3
D gene: .
J gene: TRBJ2-1